Sequencing of this T cell receptor (beta chain) was carried out in a study of spatial heterogeneity in lung cancer. Turning to the study itself: Matched bulk RNA-seq gave a T cell module score that correlated strongly with tumor-region TCR transcript counts.

The sample's time point: sample taken at primary tumor resection. Whole RNA was taken from tumor, nontumor lung or frozen PBMC; it was then sequenced unsorted. TCRdb reprocessed the 5' RACE reads with MiXCR, giving one entry per CDR3 protein. This table holds approximately 9,500 distinct CDR3 sequences, around 12% found once. Trimming removed 5 bases at V and 3 bases at J, with 12 bases between. The CDR3 runs to 13 residues. Germline assignment: CDR1 SQVTM and CDR2 ANQGSEA. This clonotype was seen repeatedly, ten times or more. The antigen remains unidentified. With the library built for alpha chains, this beta chain is off target and its frequency is not meaningful. Points from the study as a whole: Tumor mutation counts were tracked by expanded intratumoral alpha and beta TCR counts. Ubiquitous and regional expanded TCR counts correlated with ubiquitous and regional nonsynonymous mutations, respectively.

This chain joins TRBV29-1 and TRBJ2-3, with D tentatively TRBD1 (6 bases). The sequence was collected from a male donor with early-stage non-small cell lung cancer. The sequencing here drew on lung tumor tissue, taken at surgery. CDR3 protein: CSVLDSKTDTQYF. CDR3 DNA sequence: TGCAGCGTTCTGGACAGTAAGACAGATACGCAGTATTTT.